This T cell receptor beta chain was documented in a study of cytomegalovirus exposure and HLA in healthy donors. The CDR3 has 15 residues. Germline V CDR1 and CDR2: MNHEY, SVGAGI. The ends lost 4 bases at V and 3 bases at J; junction bases unmatched: 3. PCR amplification relied on 60 Vbeta primers (plus 13 Jbeta primers). TCRdb's copy holds only in-frame clones and misses some; the assay was immunoSEQ multiplex PCR. The sample carries 200,000 to 250,000 clones, roughly 75% recorded once. This clone was recorded only once. Distinct nucleotide sequences in the sample also encode this CDR3. The origin of this receptor is a young woman in good health and CMV-seronegative. The sample taken for sequencing was PBMCs. The chain is built from TRBV6-5 and TRBJ2-3; TRBD1 matches 11 bases. The CDR3 region is CASSFGQGATDTQYF. CDR3 bases: TGTGCCAGCAGTTTCGGACAGGGGGCAACAGATACGCAGTATTTT.